The 6 T cell receptor beta chains below come from one sample, sequenced in a study of T cell responses to AZD1222 COVID-19 vaccine. Profiling relied on immunoSEQ multiplex PCR, and the TCRdb table lists in-frame clones only, not all of them. This sample carries some 140,000 clones, about nine tenths of them seen once, and the ten largest clones take around 3.1%. The sample was peripheral blood, taken on day 0 of AZD1222 vaccination. Source of these receptors: an adult in good health.

The rearrangement links TRBV23-1 to TRBJ2-7; 10 bases agree with TRBD1. Being an ORF, TRBV23-1 has a function that is uncertain. V shed 2 bases, J shed 1 base, and the junction held 2 bases outside the gene matches. This CDR3 region has 15 residues. CDR3 in amino acids: CASSQPGQGSYEQYF. In nucleotides, the CDR3 is TGCGCCAGCAGTCAACCGGGACAGGGGTCCTACGAGCAGTACTTC.

The gene calls are TRBV3-1 (or the pseudogene TRBV3-2) and TRBJ1-1, with a tentative D call TRBD1 (6 bases). CDR1 LGHDT and CDR2 YNNKEL come from the germline V gene (reference sequence). Trimming left V 8 bases short and J 0 bases short, with 13 bases between. The CDR3 sequence is 14 residues long. The CDR3: CASSGHSMNTEAFF. Here the CDR3 DNA reads TGTGCCAGCTCGGGACACTCAATGAACACTGAAGCTTTCTTT.

The sample holds one count of this clone. The chain employs TRBV6-6 and TRBJ1-1; TRBD1 aligns across 7 bases. From germline, CDR1 is MNHNY and CDR2 SVGAGI (reference sequence). Unmatched junction bases numbered 7, after V lost 6 bases and J lost 6 bases. This CDR3 spans 13 amino acids. The CDR3 sequence: CASRTGAHAEAFF. The CDR3 DNA reads TGTGCCAGCAGAACAGGGGCCCACGCTGAAGCTTTCTTT.

The rearrangement links TRBV13 to TRBJ2-4; 8 positions agree with TRBD2. The CDR3 consists of 14 residues. Germline CDR1 is PRHDT and CDR2 is FYEKMQ (reference sequence). V trimming: 1 base; J trimming: 8 bases; junction bases outside the gene matches: 4. CDR3 nucleotide sequence: TGTGCCAGCAGCTTAGCGGGGGGGCAACACATTCAGTACTTC. Protein: CASSLAGGQHIQYF.

The CDR3 nucleotides are TGTGCCAGCAGTTACCTGACACGGAACACTGAAGCTTTCTTT. This codes for CASSYLTRNTEAFF. The chain combines TRBV6-2 or TRBV6-3 with TRBJ1-1; D is undetermined. Germline V CDR1 and CDR2: MNHEY, SVGEGT. V gave up 2 bases and J gave up 1 base, with 8 bases separating them. The CDR3 has 14 residues.

The CDR3 nucleotides read TGCGCCAGCAGCCCCGGAAACACAGGGGGGAACACCGGGGAGCTGTTTTTT. It codes for CASSPGNTGGNTGELFF. The V call is TRBV4-3, the J call TRBJ2-2; 8 bases match TRBD1. V was pared by 4 bases and J by 1 base, with 8 bases of the junction left unmatched. Germline V lookup: CDR1 LGHNA, CDR2 YSLEER. The CDR3 contains 17 residues.